The 2 T cell receptor beta chains reported below all come from one sample, sequenced in a study of OX40 agonist ivuxolimab in advanced cancers. Only in-frame clones appear in the TCRdb table, and some are missing; sequencing was by immunoSEQ multiplex PCR. The sample includes about 68,000 clones, around 85% seen only once; the top ten take around 0.68%. The material was CD4+ or CD8+ T cells sorted from blood, obtained in a trial of the OX40 agonist ivuxolimab. The receptors come from an adult with an advanced solid tumor such as melanoma, head and neck, liver or kidney cancer.

This clone was observed a few times. The chain joins TRBV29-1 to TRBJ2-3, with 8 bases that match TRBD2. The CDR3 runs 14 residues. From germline, CDR1 is SQVTM and CDR2 ANQGSEA. J lost 2 bases, V lost 4 bases, and 5 bases had no gene match. CDR3 bases: TGCAGCGTTGGGCGGGGGGAAACCACAGATACGCAGTATTTT. Protein product: CSVGRGETTDTQYF.

The chain has TRBV4-3 and TRBJ2-1; tentative D call: TRBD1 (6 bases). Germline V gene data show CDR1 as LGHNA and CDR2 as YSLEER. CDR3 size: 15 residues. V lost 0 bases and J 4 bases, leaving 10 bases between the germline ends. In DNA, the CDR3 is TGCGCCAGCAGCCAAGAGGGGGCGCGGTACAATGAGCAGTTCTTC. Its translation is CASSQEGARYNEQFF.